This entry describes one T cell receptor (beta chain). Roughly 0.5 to 1 ug RNA was reverse transcribed with random hexamers. TCRdb redid the calling of the immunoSEQ multiplex PCR reads with MiXCR, one entry per CDR3 protein. The repertoire holds about 73,000 distinct CDR3 sequences, with about 95% as singletons. This entry comes from a study of CD8 T cells in Susac syndrome. The material sequenced was CD8+ T cells from PBMCs. This receptor was taken from a human donor with multiple sclerosis.

CDR3 residues: CASTPFGGPGPLNTEAFF. CDR3 nucleotides: TGTGCCAGCACCCCATTCGGCGGGCCAGGCCCTTTGAACACTGAAGCTTTCTTT. The genes are TRBV27 and TRBJ1-1; D unresolved. Germline CDR1 reads MNHEY; CDR2 reads SMNVEV (reference sequence). The CDR3 is 18 amino acids. V was trimmed by 7 bases and J by 0 bases, leaving 24 bases between them.